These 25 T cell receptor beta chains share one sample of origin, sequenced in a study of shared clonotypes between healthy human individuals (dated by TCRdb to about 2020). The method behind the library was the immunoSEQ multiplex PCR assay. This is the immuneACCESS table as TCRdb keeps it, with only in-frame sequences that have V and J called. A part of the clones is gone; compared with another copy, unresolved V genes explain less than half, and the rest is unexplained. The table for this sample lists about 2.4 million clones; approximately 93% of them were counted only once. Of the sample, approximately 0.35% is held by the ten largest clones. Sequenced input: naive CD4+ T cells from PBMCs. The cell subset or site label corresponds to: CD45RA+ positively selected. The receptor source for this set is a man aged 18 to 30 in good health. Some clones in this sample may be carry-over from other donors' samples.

Written as DNA, the CDR3 is TGCAGCGGTGCATATTATGGGGCGGGTTACGAGCAGTACTTC. Amino acids: CSGAYYGAGYEQYF. V and J are TRBV29-1 and TRBJ2-5, with D perhaps matching TRBD1 or TRBD2 (5 bases each). The closer fit of TRBJ2-7 to the DNA end suggests the J call may be wrong. Germline CDR1 is SQVTM and CDR2 is ANQGSEA. The CDR3 is 14 amino acids.

The CDR3 sequence: CAWTPGPARHEQYF. The DNA for the CDR3 is TGTGCCTGGACCCCGGGACCAGCACGGCACGAGCAGTACTTC. J is TRBJ2-7 and V is TRBV30, with D perhaps matching TRBD1 or TRBD2 (5 bases each). CDR1 is GTSNPN and CDR2 is SVGIG in the germline V gene (reference sequence). V was pared by 4 bases and J by 5 bases, with 18 bases between. The CDR3 extends over 14 amino acids.

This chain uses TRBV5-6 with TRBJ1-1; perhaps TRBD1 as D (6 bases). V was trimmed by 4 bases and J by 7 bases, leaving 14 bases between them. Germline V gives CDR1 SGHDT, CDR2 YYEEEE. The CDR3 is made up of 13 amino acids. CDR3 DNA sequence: TGTGCCAGCAGCCGGACAGCCAGGGGTGAAGCTTTCTTT. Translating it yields CASSRTARGEAFF.

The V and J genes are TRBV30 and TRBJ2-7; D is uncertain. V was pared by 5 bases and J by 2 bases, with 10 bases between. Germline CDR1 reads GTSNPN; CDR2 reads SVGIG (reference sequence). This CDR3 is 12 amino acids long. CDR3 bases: TGTGCCTGGTCCGGTTGGACCTACGAGCAGTACTTC. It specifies CAWSGWTYEQYF. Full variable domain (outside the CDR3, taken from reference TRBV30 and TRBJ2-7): SQTIHQWPATLVQPVGSPLSLECTVEGTSNPNLYWYRQAAGRGLQLLFYSVGIGQISSEVPQNLSASRPQDRQFILSSKKLLLSDSGFYLCAWSGWTYEQYFGPGTRLTVT.

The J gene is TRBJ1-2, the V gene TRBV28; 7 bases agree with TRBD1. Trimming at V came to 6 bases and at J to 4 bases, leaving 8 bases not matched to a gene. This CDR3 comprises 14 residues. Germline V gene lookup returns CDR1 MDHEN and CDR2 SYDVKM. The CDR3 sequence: CASRPDRVGYGYTF. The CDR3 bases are TGTGCCAGCAGACCTGACAGGGTAGGCTATGGCTACACCTTC.

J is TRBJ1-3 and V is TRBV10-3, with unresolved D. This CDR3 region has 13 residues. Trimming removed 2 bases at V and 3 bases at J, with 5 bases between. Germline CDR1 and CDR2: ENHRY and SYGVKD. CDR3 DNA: TGTGCCATCAGTGAGACTGGTGGAAACACCATATATTTT. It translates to CAISETGGNTIYF.

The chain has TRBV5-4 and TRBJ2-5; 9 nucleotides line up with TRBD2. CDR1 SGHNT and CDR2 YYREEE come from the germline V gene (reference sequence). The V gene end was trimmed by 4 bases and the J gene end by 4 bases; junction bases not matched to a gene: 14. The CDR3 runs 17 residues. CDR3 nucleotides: TGTGCCAGCAGCATCAACGGGTTAGCGGGAGTTCGAGAGACCCAGTACTTC. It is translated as CASSINGLAGVRETQYF.

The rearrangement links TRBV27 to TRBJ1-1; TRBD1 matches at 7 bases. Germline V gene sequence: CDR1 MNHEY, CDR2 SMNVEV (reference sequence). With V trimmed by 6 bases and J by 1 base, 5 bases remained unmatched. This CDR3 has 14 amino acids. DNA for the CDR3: TGTGCCAGCAGGAGAGGGGGCGGGAACACTGAAGCTTTCTTT. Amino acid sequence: CASRRGGGNTEAFF.

This CDR3 reads CASSPPREADTGELFF. DNA of the CDR3: TGTGCCAGCAGCCCCCCCCGGGAGGCGGACACCGGGGAGCTGTTTTTT. The rearrangement joins TRBV9 to TRBJ2-2; 7 bases line up with TRBD2. The CDR3 has 16 residues. In germline, CDR1 is SGDLS, CDR2 YYNGEE. J gave up 3 bases and V 4 bases, and 9 bases lay outside the gene matches.

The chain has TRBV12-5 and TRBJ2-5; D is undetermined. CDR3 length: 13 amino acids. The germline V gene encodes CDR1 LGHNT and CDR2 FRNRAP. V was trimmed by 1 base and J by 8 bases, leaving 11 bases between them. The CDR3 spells CASGLDAQRTQYF. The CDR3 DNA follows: TGTGCTAGTGGTTTGGATGCCCAGAGAACCCAGTACTTC.

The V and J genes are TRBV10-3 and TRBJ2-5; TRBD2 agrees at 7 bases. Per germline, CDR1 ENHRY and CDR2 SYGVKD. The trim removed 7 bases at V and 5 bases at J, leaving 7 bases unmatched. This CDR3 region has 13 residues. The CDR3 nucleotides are TGTGCCATCATGGGCGGGAGCGGTGAGACCCAGTACTTC. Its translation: CAIMGGSGETQYF.

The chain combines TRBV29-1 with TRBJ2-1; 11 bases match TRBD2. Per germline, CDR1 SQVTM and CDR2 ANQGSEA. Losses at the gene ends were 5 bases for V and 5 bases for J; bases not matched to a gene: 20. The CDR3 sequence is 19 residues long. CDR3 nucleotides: TGCAGCGTTACGGAGGGTAGCGGGAGGGGATCCTTTAAGGACAATGAGCAGTTCTTC. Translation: CSVTEGSGRGSFKDNEQFF.

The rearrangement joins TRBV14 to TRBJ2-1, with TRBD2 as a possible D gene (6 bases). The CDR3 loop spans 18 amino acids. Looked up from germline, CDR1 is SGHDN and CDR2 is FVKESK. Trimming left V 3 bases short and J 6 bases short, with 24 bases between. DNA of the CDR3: TGTGCCAGCAGCCATTCACGACCCGGGACTTCAGCTTTCAATGAGCAGTTCTTC. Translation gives CASSHSRPGTSAFNEQFF.

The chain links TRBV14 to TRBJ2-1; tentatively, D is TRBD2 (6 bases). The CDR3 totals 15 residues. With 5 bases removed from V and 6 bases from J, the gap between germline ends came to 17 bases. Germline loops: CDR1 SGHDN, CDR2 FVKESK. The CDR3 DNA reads TGTGCCAGCAGCGGGTGGAGGGGAGACGCCAATGAGCAGTTCTTC. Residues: CASSGWRGDANEQFF.

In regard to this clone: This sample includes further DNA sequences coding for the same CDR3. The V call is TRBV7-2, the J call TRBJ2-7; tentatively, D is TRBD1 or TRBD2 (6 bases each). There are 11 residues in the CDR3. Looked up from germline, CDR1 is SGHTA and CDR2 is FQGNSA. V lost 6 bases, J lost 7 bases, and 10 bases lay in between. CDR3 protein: CASSRGGEQYF. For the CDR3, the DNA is TGTGCCAGCAGTCGAGGGGGGGAGCAGTACTTC. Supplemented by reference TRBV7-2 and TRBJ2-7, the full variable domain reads GAGVSQSPSNKVTEKGKDVELRCDPISGHTALYWYRQSLGQGLEFLIYFQGNSAPDKSGLPSDRFSAERTGGSVSTLTIQRTQQEDSAVYLCASSRGGEQYFGPGTRLTVT.

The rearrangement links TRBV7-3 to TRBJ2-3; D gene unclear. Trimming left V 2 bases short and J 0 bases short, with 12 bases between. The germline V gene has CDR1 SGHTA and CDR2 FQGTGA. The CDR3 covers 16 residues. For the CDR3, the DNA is TGTGCCAGCAGCTTAGGGTTGGACCGGAGCACAGATACGCAGTATTTT. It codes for CASSLGLDRSTDTQYF.

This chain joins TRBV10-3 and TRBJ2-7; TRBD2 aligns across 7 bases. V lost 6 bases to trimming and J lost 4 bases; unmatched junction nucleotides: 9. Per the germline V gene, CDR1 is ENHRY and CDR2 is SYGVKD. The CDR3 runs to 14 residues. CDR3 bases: TGTGCCATCAGCCCCGGGGAGGGCCGTTACGAGCAGTACTTC. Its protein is CAISPGEGRYEQYF.

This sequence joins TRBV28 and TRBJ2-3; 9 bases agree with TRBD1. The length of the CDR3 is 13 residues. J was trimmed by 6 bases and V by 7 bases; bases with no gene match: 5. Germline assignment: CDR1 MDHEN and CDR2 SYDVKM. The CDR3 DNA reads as TGTGCCAGCAAAGACAGGGGGAAGGATACGCAGTATTTT. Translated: CASKDRGKDTQYF. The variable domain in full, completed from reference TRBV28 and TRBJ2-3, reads DVKVTQSSRYLVKRTGEKVFLECVQDMDHENMFWYRQDPGLGLRLIYFSYDVKMKEKGDIPEGYSVSREKKERFSLILESASTNQTSMYLCASKDRGKDTQYFGPGTRLTVL.

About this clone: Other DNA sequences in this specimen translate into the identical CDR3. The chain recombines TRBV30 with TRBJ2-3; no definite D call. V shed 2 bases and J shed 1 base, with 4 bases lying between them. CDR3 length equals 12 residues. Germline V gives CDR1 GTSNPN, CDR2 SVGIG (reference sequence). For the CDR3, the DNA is TGTGCCTGGAGTCCAGGCACAGATACGCAGTATTTT. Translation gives CAWSPGTDTQYF.

The CDR3 nucleotides are TGTGCCAGCAGCGTAGCTATGAGGGGGAATGAAAAACTGTTTTTT. Translation gives CASSVAMRGNEKLFF. The rearrangement uses TRBV9 and TRBJ1-4, with D possibly TRBD1 on 6 matching bases. Germline V gene lookup returns CDR1 SGDLS and CDR2 YYNGEE. The CDR3 runs 15 residues. Trimming stripped 0 bases from V and 5 bases from J, with 11 bases between.

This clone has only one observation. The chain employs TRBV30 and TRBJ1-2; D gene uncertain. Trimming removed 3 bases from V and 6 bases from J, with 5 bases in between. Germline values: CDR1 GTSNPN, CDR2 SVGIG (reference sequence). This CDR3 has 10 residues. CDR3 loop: CAWRQDGYTF. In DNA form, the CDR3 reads TGTGCCTGGAGGCAGGATGGCTACACCTTC.

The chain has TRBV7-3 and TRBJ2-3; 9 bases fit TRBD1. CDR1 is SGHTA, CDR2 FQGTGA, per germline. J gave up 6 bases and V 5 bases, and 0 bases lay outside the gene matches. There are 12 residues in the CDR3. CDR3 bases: TGTGCCAGCAGCGGACAGGGGGATACGCAGTATTTT. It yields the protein CASSGQGDTQYF.

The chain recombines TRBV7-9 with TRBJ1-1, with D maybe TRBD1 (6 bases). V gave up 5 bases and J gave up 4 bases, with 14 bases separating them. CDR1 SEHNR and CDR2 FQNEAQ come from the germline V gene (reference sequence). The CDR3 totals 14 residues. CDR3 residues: CASSRMRGATEAFF. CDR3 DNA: TGTGCCAGCAGCCGAATGAGGGGGGCCACTGAAGCTTTCTTT.

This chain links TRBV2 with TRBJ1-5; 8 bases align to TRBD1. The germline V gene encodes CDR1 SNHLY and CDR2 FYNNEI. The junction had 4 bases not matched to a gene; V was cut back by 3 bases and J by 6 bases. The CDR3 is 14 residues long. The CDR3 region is CASSEDRDPQPQHF. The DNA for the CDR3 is TGTGCCAGCAGTGAGGACAGGGATCCTCAGCCCCAGCATTTT.

The CDR3 DNA reads TGTGCCAGCAGTGACGTCGGGACTAGCGGGAGAACAGATACGCAGTATTTT. Protein product: CASSDVGTSGRTDTQYF. The rearrangement joins TRBV25-1 to TRBJ2-3; 14 nucleotides agree with TRBD2. This CDR3 is built from 17 residues. V shed 3 bases and J 3 bases; nucleotides not matched to a gene: 5. Germline V gene sequence: CDR1 MGHDK, CDR2 SYGVNS. The full variable domain, its missing parts supplied by reference TRBV25-1 and TRBJ2-3, is EADIYQTPRYLVIGTGKKITLECSQTMGHDKMYWYQQDPGMELHLIHYSYGVNSTEKGDLSSESTVSRIRTEHFPLTLESARPSHTSQYLCASSDVGTSGRTDTQYFGPGTRLTVL.